Following are 21 T cell receptor beta chains from one sample sequenced in a study of siplizumab effects on memory and regulatory T cells. Sequencing used immunoSEQ multiplex PCR; TCRdb keeps in-frame clones, though not all of them. The top ten clones hold about 0.62% of a sample with 95,000 to 110,000 clones, 85% to 95% of them seen once. The material sequenced was Tregs sorted from blood. These receptor sequences come from a human donor in good health.

This clone was observed once. The chain employs TRBV7-2 and TRBJ1-1; unclear D gene. Germline V gene data show CDR1 as SGHTA and CDR2 as FQGNSA. V was shortened by 5 bases and J by 10 bases, with 14 bases between the two germline ends. The CDR3 contains 12 residues. DNA for the CDR3: TGTGCCAGCAGCCCCCTTGACCGGGTAGCTTTCTTT. Amino acids: CASSPLDRVAFF.

This clone has only one observation. The rearrangement links TRBV9 to TRBJ2-1; no clear D gene. The CDR3 spans 16 residues. Germline CDR1 reads SGDLS; CDR2 reads YYNGEE. V was trimmed by 0 bases and J by 4 bases, leaving 14 bases between them. CDR3 nucleotides: TGTGCCAGCAGCGTAGGGCCCAAACTCGCTTACAATGAGCAGTTCTTC. Translation: CASSVGPKLAYNEQFF. The variable domain in full, completed from reference TRBV9 and TRBJ2-1, reads DSGVTQTPKHLITATGQRVTLRCSPRSGDLSVYWYQQSLDQGLQFLIQYYNGEERAKGNILERFSAQQFPDLHSELNLSSLELGDSALYFCASSVGPKLAYNEQFFGPGTRLTVL.

The V gene is TRBV10-3, the J gene TRBJ1-2; D not certain. The CDR3 totals 11 residues. The germline V and J ends were trimmed by 8 bases and 3 bases, with 7 bases remaining between them. Germline lookup yields CDR1 ENHRY and CDR2 SYGVKD. The CDR3 coding sequence is TGTGCCATCTATGGGGACTATGGCTACACCTTC. Translated, it gives CAIYGDYGYTF.

The chain has TRBV6-5 and TRBJ1-2; weak D call: TRBD1 (6 bases). The CDR3 runs to 12 residues. Looked up from germline, CDR1 is MNHEY and CDR2 is SVGAGI. The germline V and J ends were trimmed by 4 bases and 10 bases, with 13 bases remaining between them. The CDR3 coding sequence is TGTGCCAGCAGTTTCCCAGGGGAAGACTACACCTTC. It yields the protein CASSFPGEDYTF.

The J gene is TRBJ2-5, the V gene TRBV6-1; 13 nucleotides agree with TRBD2. Germline V gene data show CDR1 as MNHNS and CDR2 as SASEGT. CDR3 length: 20 amino acids. Unmatched junction bases numbered 15, after V lost 1 base and J lost 4 bases. Written as DNA, the CDR3 is TGTGCCAGCAGTGAAGGGGCCCCCGGACTAGCGGGAGTATTGAGAGAGACCCAGTACTTC. Encoded protein: CASSEGAPGLAGVLRETQYF.

This clone appeared once. This chain joins TRBV5-1 and TRBJ1-2; 9 bases are a match to TRBD1. Germline V gene data show CDR1 as SGHRS and CDR2 as YFSETQ. V lost 4 bases to trimming and J lost 4 bases; unmatched junction nucleotides: 2. The CDR3 runs 13 residues. The CDR3 sequence: CASSPTGGYGYTF. In DNA form, the CDR3 reads TGCGCCAGCAGCCCGACAGGGGGCTATGGCTACACCTTC.

J is TRBJ1-5 and V is TRBV20-1, with D unresolved. The germline V and J ends were trimmed by 2 bases and 11 bases, with 10 bases remaining between them. CDR3 size: 11 residues. Germline values: CDR1 DFQATT, CDR2 SNEGSKA (reference sequence). The CDR3 nucleotides are TGCAGTGCTAGATATACGCAGTCCCAGCATTTT. Its protein product is CSARYTQSQHF.

This chain uses TRBV23-1 with TRBJ1-5; no definite D call. TRBV23-1 is filed as an ORF, its function uncertain. V dropped 1 base and J dropped 5 bases, with 9 bases sitting between them. This CDR3 is built from 14 residues. The CDR3 DNA follows: TGCGCCAGCAGTCAATGGAGCTCCCATCAGCCCCAGCATTTT. Translation: CASSQWSSHQPQHF.

This chain connects TRBV2 to TRBJ2-7; possible D gene TRBD2, 5 bases. Trimming shortened V by 6 bases and J by 4 bases, and 10 bases separated the two germline ends. The germline V gene has CDR1 SNHLY and CDR2 FYNNEI. The CDR3 length is 12 residues. The CDR3 sequence: CASSRTEYEQYF. DNA for the CDR3: TGTGCCAGCAGCAGGACTGAGTACGAGCAGTACTTC.

The chain recombines TRBV29-1 with TRBJ2-1; D is perhaps TRBD2 (7 bases). Germline values: CDR1 SQVTM, CDR2 ANQGSEA. This CDR3 region has 15 residues. Between the trimmed V and J ends, which lost 4 bases and 8 bases, there was a span of 21 bases. The CDR3 region is CSVGPGLGGLHEQFF. The CDR3 coding sequence is TGCAGCGTTGGGCCCGGACTAGGGGGTTTGCATGAGCAGTTCTTC.

This clone was seen a handful of times. The V and J genes are TRBV13 and TRBJ2-7; D possibly uses TRBD1 or TRBD2 (5 bases each). Germline lookup yields CDR1 PRHDT and CDR2 FYEKMQ (reference sequence). This CDR3 comprises 17 residues. V shed 5 bases and J shed 4 bases, with 24 bases lying between them. As DNA, the CDR3 is TGTGCCAGCAGCACAAAGGGACCCGAGAGGGGCAGGTACGAGCAGTACTTC. This gives the protein CASSTKGPERGRYEQYF.

The chain combines TRBV9 with TRBJ1-2; 7 bases map to TRBD1. V gave up 4 bases and J gave up 8 bases; unmatched junction bases: 17. The CDR3 runs to 16 residues. CDR1 and CDR2 from the germline V gene are SGDLS and YYNGEE. This CDR3 is CASSIGGNFRTYGYTF. DNA of the CDR3: TGTGCCAGCAGCATAGGGGGCAACTTCAGAACCTACGGCTACACCTTC.

The rearrangement uses TRBV15 and TRBJ1-1, with a tentative D call TRBD1 (5 bases). The V end was cut by 0 bases, the J end by 5 bases, with 16 bases between. The CDR3 runs 16 residues. The germline gives CDR1 LNHNV, CDR2 YYDKDF (reference sequence). The CDR3 loop reads CATSRDQVGRGTEAFF. The CDR3 bases are TGTGCCACCAGCAGAGATCAGGTTGGGCGGGGGACTGAAGCTTTCTTT.

The chain uses TRBV9 and TRBJ2-7; D is uncertain. CDR3 size: 14 residues. Germline CDR1 and CDR2: SGDLS and YYNGEE. V was shortened by 0 bases and J by 0 bases, with 7 bases between the two germline ends. The CDR3 sequence is CASSVGVTSYEQYF. CDR3 in DNA: TGTGCCAGCAGCGTAGGGGTCACCTCCTACGAGCAGTACTTC.

This chain uses TRBV15 with TRBJ2-7; 7 nucleotides align to TRBD1. Per the germline V gene, CDR1 is LNHNV and CDR2 is YYDKDF (reference sequence). The CDR3 runs 14 residues. V lost 3 bases, J lost 3 bases, and 5 bases stayed unmatched. The CDR3 protein is CATSRDRTFYEQYF. As DNA, the CDR3 is TGTGCCACCAGCAGGGACAGGACATTCTACGAGCAGTACTTC. The whole variable domain, filled in from reference TRBV15 and TRBJ2-7, reads DAMVIQNPRYQVTQFGKPVTLSCSQTLNHNVMYWYQQKSSQAPKLLFHYYDKDFNNEADTPDNFQSRRPNTSFCFLDIRSPGLGDTAMYLCATSRDRTFYEQYFGPGTRLTVT.

The chain has TRBV5-6 and TRBJ2-5; D not resolved. CDR1 is SGHDT, CDR2 YYEEEE, per germline. V lost 2 bases and J lost 2, with 10 bases in between. This CDR3 has 14 amino acids. The CDR3 reads CASSLGGRQETQYF. The CDR3 region has the DNA TGTGCCAGCAGCTTAGGCGGCAGGCAAGAGACCCAGTACTTC.

The V gene is TRBV25-1, the J gene TRBJ1-2; the D is unclear. The CDR3 is made up of 15 amino acids. With 6 bases removed from V and 7 bases from J, the gap between germline ends came to 21 bases. The germline gives CDR1 MGHDK, CDR2 SYGVNS. CDR3 residues: CASRGINTDWGGYTF. CDR3 DNA: TGTGCCAGCAGGGGAATAAACACGGACTGGGGTGGCTACACCTTC.

As to this clone: One junction end disagrees with the germline gene, perhaps due to a read error. The chain has TRBV6-1 and TRBJ2-7, with D perhaps TRBD1 or TRBD2 (6 bases each). This CDR3 region has 17 residues. The germline V gene encodes CDR1 MNHNS and CDR2 SASEGT. The CDR3 coding sequence is TGTGCCAGCAGGGAAGTCCCACTGGGGGGCTCCAAACACGAGCAGTACTTC. This encodes CASREVPLGGSKHEQYF.

This sequence joins TRBV4-1 and TRBJ2-7; a weak D match, TRBD1 (6 bases). Germline CDR1 MGHRA, CDR2 YSYEKL. The CDR3 runs to 15 residues. V lost 3 bases and J 1 base, leaving 13 bases between the germline ends. The CDR3 loop reads CASSQSGQPSYEQYF. In DNA form, the CDR3 reads TGCGCCAGCAGCCAGTCGGGACAACCATCCTACGAGCAGTACTTC.

The CDR3 nucleotides are TGTGCCAGCAGCTTTGACGGCTCCTACGAGCAGTACTTC. This codes for CASSFDGSYEQYF. V usage is TRBV11-3 and J usage is TRBJ2-7; D gene ambiguous. V lost 3 bases and J lost 0, with 6 bases in between. CDR1 is SGHNT, CDR2 YENEEA, per germline. CDR3 length: 13 amino acids.

The chain couples TRBV5-1 to TRBJ1-3; no reliable D call. This CDR3 contains 13 residues. The ends were cut back, 5 bases at V and 0 bases at J, with 6 bases in the middle. Germline V gene sequence: CDR1 SGHRS, CDR2 YFSETQ. CDR3 nucleotides: TGCGCCAGCAGTTTGTCCTCTGGAAACACCATATATTTT. This gives the protein CASSLSSGNTIYF.